This paragraph covers one T cell receptor (beta chain) sequence. This entry belongs to a study of blood T cell repertoires in COVID-19. Generated by immunoSEQ multiplex PCR, the TCRdb table keeps only in-frame clones and is missing some. The sample consists of roughly 32,000 clones, around 86% of them appearing once. There are 15 residues in the CDR3. V trimming: 1 base; J trimming: 5 bases; junction bases outside the gene matches: 6. Germline V gene data show CDR1 as SGHAT and CDR2 as FQNNGV. V usage is TRBV11-2 and J usage is TRBJ2-5, with 8 bases fitting TRBD1. This TCR derives from a man in his sixties with active COVID-19. The specimen sequenced was peripheral blood. CDR3 bases: TGTGCCAGCAGCTTAGCGCAGGGGGCGGTGGAGACCCAGTACTTC. Translated: CASSLAQGAVETQYF.